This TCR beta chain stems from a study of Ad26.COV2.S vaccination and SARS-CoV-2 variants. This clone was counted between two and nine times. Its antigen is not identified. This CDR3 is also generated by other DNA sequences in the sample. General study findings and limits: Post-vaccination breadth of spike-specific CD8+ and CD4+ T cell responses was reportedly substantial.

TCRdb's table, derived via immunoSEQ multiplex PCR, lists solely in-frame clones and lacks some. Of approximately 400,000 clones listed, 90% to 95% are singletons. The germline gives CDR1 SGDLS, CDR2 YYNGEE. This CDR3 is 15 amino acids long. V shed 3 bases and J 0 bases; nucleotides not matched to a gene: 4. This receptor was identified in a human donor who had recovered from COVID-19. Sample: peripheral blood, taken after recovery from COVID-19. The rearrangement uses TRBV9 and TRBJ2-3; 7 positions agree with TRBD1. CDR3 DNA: TGTGCCAGCAGCGCCCGACAGGGAAGCACAGATACGCAGTATTTT. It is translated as CASSARQGSTDTQYF.